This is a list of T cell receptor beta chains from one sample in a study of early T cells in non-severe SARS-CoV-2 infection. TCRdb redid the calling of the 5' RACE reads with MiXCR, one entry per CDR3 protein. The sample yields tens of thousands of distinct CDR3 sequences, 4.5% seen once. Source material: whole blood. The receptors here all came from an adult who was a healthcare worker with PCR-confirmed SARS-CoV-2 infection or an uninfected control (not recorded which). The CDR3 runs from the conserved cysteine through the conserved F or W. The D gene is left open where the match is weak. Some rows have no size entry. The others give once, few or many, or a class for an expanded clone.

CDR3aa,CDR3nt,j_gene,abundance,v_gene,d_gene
CASSLVTDTGELFF,TGTGCCAGCAGCTTGGTCACCGACACCGGGGAGCTGTTTTTT,TRBJ2-2,many,TRBV5-6,NA
CSGSQSWGADEQFF,TGCAGCGGATCTCAATCTTGGGGGGCGGATGAGCAGTTCTTC,TRBJ2-1,many,TRBV29-1,NA
CASSLLETQYF,TGTGCCAGCAGCTTGCTAGAGACCCAGTACTTC,TRBJ2-5,many,TRBV7-2,NA
CASSLTSQGETQYF,TGTGCCAGCAGTTTGACTAGTCAGGGAGAGACCCAGTACTTC,TRBJ2-5,few,TRBV2,NA
CASSLSGTTNEQFF,TGTGCCAGCAGTTTATCGGGGACTACGAATGAGCAGTTCTTC,TRBJ2-1,few,TRBV27,TRBD2
CASSPRFRGSYEQYF,TGTGCCAGCAGTCCACGTTTCAGGGGCTCCTACGAGCAGTACTTC,TRBJ2-7,many,TRBV6-6,NA
CASSFQGQGKETQYF,TGTGCCAGCAGCTTTCAGGGACAGGGGAAGGAGACCCAGTACTTC,TRBJ2-5,few,TRBV7-2,TRBD1
CASSQHTRSYGYTF,TGCGCCAGCAGCCAGCACACTCGGAGCTATGGCTACACCTTC,TRBJ1-2,NA,TRBV4-3,NA
CASSLGSGGHYGYTF,TGTGCCAGCAGCTTAGGATCAGGGGGTCACTATGGCTACACCTTC,TRBJ1-2,many,TRBV7-2,TRBD1
CASSFTVGIVYEQYF,TGTGCCAGCAGTTTTACAGTGGGGATTGTATACGAGCAGTACTTC,TRBJ2-7,many,TRBV12-3/TRBV12-4,NA
CASSSSLSTDTQYF,TGTGCCAGCAGTTCTAGCCTTAGCACAGATACGCAGTATTTT,TRBJ2-3,many,TRBV9,NA
CASSIPSLWETDTQYF,TGTGCCAGCAGTATTCCCAGTTTGTGGGAAACAGATACGCAGTATTTT,TRBJ2-3,NA,TRBV28,NA
CASWPGGGYGYTF,TGTGCCAGCTGGCCCGGGGGCGGCTATGGCTACACCTTC,TRBJ1-2,few,TRBV7-9,NA
CASSHPTGRGDTEAFF,TGCGCCAGCAGCCACCCGACAGGGAGAGGGGACACTGAAGCTTTCTTT,TRBJ1-1,many,TRBV4-3,TRBD1
CASSHNRVTGELFF,TGCGCCAGCAGCCACAACAGGGTGACCGGGGAGCTGTTTTTT,TRBJ2-2,many,TRBV4-3,NA
CASSPPSGGALVTQYF,TGTGCCAGCAGTCCCCCTAGCGGGGGGGCCTTGGTGACGCAGTATTTT,TRBJ2-3,few,TRBV12-3/TRBV12-4,TRBD2
CASSYHIGELFF,TGTGCCAGCAGTTACCACATCGGGGAGCTGTTTTTT,TRBJ2-2,NA,TRBV6-2/TRBV6-3,NA
CASSLVSGGDTQYF,TGTGCCAGCAGCTTAGTTAGCGGGGGAGATACGCAGTATTTT,TRBJ2-3,medium-sized,TRBV7-9,TRBD2
CASRSGQGFTEAFF,TGTGCCAGCAGATCGGGACAGGGGTTCACTGAAGCTTTCTTT,TRBJ1-1,many,TRBV28,TRBD1
CASSPAASGDFYEQYF,TGTGCCAGCTCACCGGCGGCTAGCGGGGACTTCTACGAGCAGTACTTC,TRBJ2-7,once,TRBV18,TRBD2
CASSLMGGTEAFF,TGTGCCAGCAGCTTAATGGGGGGGACTGAAGCTTTCTTT,TRBJ1-1,many,TRBV7-2,NA
CASSSAATIAGNTIYF,TGTGCCAGCAGCTCCGCGGCAACTATTGCGGGAAACACCATATATTTT,TRBJ1-3,many,TRBV7-6,NA
CSVDRGTADTQYF,TGCAGCGTTGACCGTGGGACGGCAGATACGCAGTATTTT,TRBJ2-3,many,TRBV29-1,NA
CASSQDLAGGTDTQYF,TGTGCCAGCAGCCAAGATCTAGCGGGGGGCACAGATACGCAGTATTTT,TRBJ2-3,many,TRBV4-2,TRBD2
CASSFSAGRGDQPQHF,TGTGCCAGCAGCTTCTCCGCGGGGCGTGGGGATCAGCCCCAGCATTTT,TRBJ1-5,NA,TRBV7-2,NA
CASTLTGEQPQHF,TGTGCCAGCACCCTGACAGGGGAACAGCCCCAGCATTTT,TRBJ1-5,many,TRBV12-3/TRBV12-4,TRBD1
CSVFPWGRDEQFF,TGCAGCGTTTTCCCCTGGGGCAGGGATGAGCAGTTCTTC,TRBJ2-1,NA,TRBV29-1,NA
CASSVRTSGGRRQETQYF,TGTGCCAGCAGCGTAAGGACTAGCGGGGGCCGAAGGCAAGAGACCCAGTACTTC,TRBJ2-5,many,TRBV7-2,TRBD2
CASNRDFDYGYTF,TGTGCCAGTAATAGGGATTTCGACTATGGCTACACCTTC,TRBJ1-2,NA,TRBV19,NA
CSVVRGGAFF,TGCAGCGTTGTAAGGGGGGGAGCTTTCTTT,TRBJ1-1,NA,TRBV29-1,NA
CSAIPPGQETQYF,TGCAGTGCCATACCGCCGGGGCAGGAGACCCAGTACTTC,TRBJ2-5,NA,TRBV20-1,NA
CASSDGIGLEYDIQYF,TGTGCCAGCAGTGATGGAATAGGACTAGAATATGACATTCAGTACTTC,TRBJ2-4,few,TRBV2,TRBD2
CASSLGTGTNYGYTF,TGCGCCAGCAGCTTGGGTACAGGGACTAACTATGGCTACACCTTC,TRBJ1-2,NA,TRBV5-1,NA
CASSLRGVEAFF,TGTGCCAGCAGTTTGCGAGGGGTCGAAGCTTTCTTT,TRBJ1-1,many,TRBV27,NA
CASSPGQGAYEQYF,TGTGCCAGCTCACCGGGACAGGGTGCCTACGAGCAGTACTTC,TRBJ2-7,many,TRBV18,TRBD1
CASSMEGQGALYEQYF,TGTGCCAGTAGTATGGAAGGACAGGGGGCTCTCTACGAGCAGTACTTC,TRBJ2-7,many,TRBV19,TRBD1
CASSVASSYEQYF,TGCGCCAGCAGTGTTGCGAGCTCCTACGAGCAGTACTTC,TRBJ2-7,many,TRBV10-1,NA
CASSYYIQGETGELFF,TGTGCCAGCAGTTACTACATCCAGGGGGAGACCGGGGAGCTGTTTTTT,TRBJ2-2,NA,TRBV6-5,TRBD1
CASSYSGANEQFF,TGTGCCAGCAGTTACTCAGGGGCGAATGAGCAGTTCTTC,TRBJ2-1,NA,TRBV6-5,NA
CASSFTGGTEAFF,TGCGCCAGCAGCTTTACAGGGGGCACTGAAGCTTTCTTT,TRBJ1-1,many,TRBV5-1,TRBD1
CASSLDGNYGYTF,TGTGCCAGCAGCCTGGACGGGAACTATGGCTACACCTTC,TRBJ1-2,few,TRBV7-3,NA
CASSKGVCYGYTF,TGTGCCAGCAGCAAGGGGGTGTGCTATGGCTACACCTTC,TRBJ1-2,many,TRBV21-1,NA
CASSFILQGNNEQFF,TGCGCCAGCAGCTTCATCTTACAAGGGAACAATGAGCAGTTCTTC,TRBJ2-1,many,TRBV5-1,NA